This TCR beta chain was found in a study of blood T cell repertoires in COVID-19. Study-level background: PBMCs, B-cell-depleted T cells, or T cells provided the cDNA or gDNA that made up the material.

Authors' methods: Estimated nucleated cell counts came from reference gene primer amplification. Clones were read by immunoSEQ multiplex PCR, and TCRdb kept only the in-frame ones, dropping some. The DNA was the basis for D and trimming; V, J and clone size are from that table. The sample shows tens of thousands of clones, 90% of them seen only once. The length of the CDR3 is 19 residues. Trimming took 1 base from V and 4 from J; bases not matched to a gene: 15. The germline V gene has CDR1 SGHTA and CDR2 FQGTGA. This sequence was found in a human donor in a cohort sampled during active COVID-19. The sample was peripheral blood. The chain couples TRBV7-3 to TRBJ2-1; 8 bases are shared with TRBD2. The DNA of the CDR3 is TGTGCCAGCAGCTTAAACCCCCATATCGTCGCGGGAGGATACAATGAGCAGTTCTTC. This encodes CASSLNPHIVAGGYNEQFF.